This passage covers 24 T cell receptor beta chains from one sample sequenced in a study of CD8+ T cells in alopecia areata. Extraction and reverse transcription of RNA yielded cDNA as the sequencing template. The assay was immunoSEQ multiplex PCR, and TCRdb's table has in-frame clones only and misses some. The sample lists 250,000 or so clones, 67% occurring once. The specimen comprised CD4+ T cells sorted from blood, sampled at week 0. These receptors came from a human donor with alopecia areata.

This clone showed up just a few times. This CDR3 reads CASSLDTATTDTQYF. For the CDR3, the DNA is TGCGCCAGCAGCTTGGACACAGCTACCACAGATACGCAGTATTTT. The gene calls are TRBV5-1 and TRBJ2-3; D is unclear. V lost 0 bases to trimming and J lost 2 bases, with 10 bases between them. The CDR3 has 15 residues. Germline CDR1 and CDR2: SGHRS and YFSETQ. Full variable domain (outside the CDR3, taken from reference TRBV5-1 and TRBJ2-3): KAGVTQTPRYLIKTRGQQVTLSCSPISGHRSVSWYQQTPGQGLQFLFEYFSETQRNKGNFPGRFSGRQFSNSRSEMNVSTLELGDSALYLCASSLDTATTDTQYFGPGTRLTVL.

This chain joins TRBV5-1 and TRBJ2-7; 11 nucleotides line up with TRBD2. Germline V gene data show CDR1 as SGHRS and CDR2 as YFSETQ. The CDR3 loop spans 15 amino acids. Trimming removed 3 bases from V and 6 bases from J; junction bases left unmatched: 8. This CDR3 reads CASSYSGGATSEQYF. The CDR3 DNA reads TGCGCCAGCAGCTATAGCGGGGGGGCGACGTCCGAGCAGTACTTC.

The chain couples TRBV30 to TRBJ1-6; D gene uncertain. Deletions cut 4 bases from V and 7 bases from J, with 5 bases between. Germline assignment: CDR1 GTSNPN and CDR2 SVGIG (reference sequence). The CDR3 length is 11 residues. The CDR3 sequence is CAWKKNSPLHF. The CDR3 DNA follows: TGTGCCTGGAAGAAAAATTCACCCCTCCACTTT.

As regards this clone: At one boundary the junction diverges from the germline segment, which might be a read error. The CDR3 reads CATSRDIGGYTF. The CDR3 DNA reads TGTGCCACCAGCCGAGACATTGGCGGCTACACCTTC. The rearrangement joins TRBV15 to TRBJ1-2; no definite D call. This CDR3 contains 12 residues. From germline, CDR1 is LNHNV and CDR2 YYDKDF (reference sequence).

The rearrangement links TRBV6-5 to TRBJ1-4; D is perhaps TRBD1 (5 bases). This CDR3 comprises 15 residues. Trimming removed 6 bases from V and 3 bases from J, with 14 bases in between. Germline CDR1 MNHEY, CDR2 SVGAGI. The CDR3 sequence is CASRVSGTANEKLFF. Here the CDR3 DNA reads TGTGCCAGCAGGGTATCCGGGACGGCTAATGAAAAACTGTTTTTT.

Here the CDR3 DNA reads TGTGCCAGCAGCAGCCCGGGACAGTCCACCACCTTC. Amino acids: CASSSPGQSTTF. The V and J genes are TRBV5-6 and TRBJ1-2; TRBD1 matches 7 bases. Per germline, CDR1 SGHDT and CDR2 YYEEEE. Trimming took 4 bases from V and 13 from J; bases not matched to a gene: 10. The CDR3 has 12 residues.

V gene TRBV30 combines with J gene TRBJ1-1, with 7 bases fitting TRBD1. V lost 5 bases to trimming and J lost 0 bases; unmatched junction nucleotides: 3. Germline CDR1 and CDR2: GTSNPN and SVGIG (reference sequence). The length of the CDR3 is 13 residues. For the CDR3, the DNA is TGTGCCTGGCACAGGGGAATGAACACTGAAGCTTTCTTT. Amino acids: CAWHRGMNTEAFF.

This sequence joins TRBV5-6 and TRBJ2-7, with D perhaps TRBD2 (5 bases). V was cut by 4 bases and J by 2 bases, with 16 bases left in between. Germline V gives CDR1 SGHDT, CDR2 YYEEEE. The CDR3 has 15 amino acids. The CDR3 is CASSPQPGETYEQYF. The DNA for the CDR3 is TGTGCCAGCAGCCCTCAACCCGGGGAAACCTACGAGCAGTACTTC.

The V gene is TRBV30, the J gene TRBJ2-1; the D is unclear. V was clipped by 3 bases and J by 2 bases, with 5 bases between them. Germline values: CDR1 GTSNPN, CDR2 SVGIG (reference sequence). The CDR3 has 12 amino acids. The CDR3 region has the DNA TGTGCCTGGAGGGGGACCTACAATGAGCAGTTCTTC. Translating it yields CAWRGTYNEQFF.

The rearrangement links TRBV5-1 to TRBJ2-1; TRBD1 matches 10 bases. This CDR3 is 17 amino acids long. Trimming took 4 bases from V and 0 from J; bases not matched to a gene: 7. Germline assignment: CDR1 SGHRS and CDR2 YFSETQ. CDR3 amino acids: CASSVGTGVSSYNEQFF. In nucleotides, the CDR3 is TGCGCCAGCAGCGTCGGGACAGGGGTTAGCTCCTACAATGAGCAGTTCTTC.

The gene calls are TRBV7-2 and TRBJ2-6; D remains unclear. Germline V lookup: CDR1 SGHTA, CDR2 FQGNSA. This CDR3 has 15 amino acids. Trimming shortened V by 2 bases and J by 2 bases, and 7 bases separated the two germline ends. The CDR3 nucleotides read TGTGCCAGCAGCTTAAAGTTAACTGGGGCCAACGTCCTGACTTTC. Its protein is CASSLKLTGANVLTF.

This clone has only one observation. V gene TRBV15 combines with J gene TRBJ2-6; 12 nucleotides agree with TRBD1. The junction had 3 bases not matched to a gene; V was cut back by 5 bases and J by 1 base. The CDR3 spans 17 residues. Germline V gives CDR1 LNHNV, CDR2 YYDKDF (reference sequence). CDR3 sequence reads: CATSGGQGASGANVLTF. The CDR3 nucleotides are TGTGCCACCAGCGGGGGACAGGGGGCGTCTGGGGCCAACGTCCTGACTTTC.

There are a few counts of this clone. V and J are TRBV13 and TRBJ1-4; no firm D call. Germline CDR1 reads PRHDT; CDR2 reads FYEKMQ (reference sequence). The CDR3 sequence is 15 residues long. V lost 7 bases to trimming and J lost 3 bases, with 15 bases between them. CDR3 amino acids: CASTLRKRSNEKLFF. CDR3 nucleotides: TGTGCCAGCACCCTCAGGAAGAGGTCTAATGAAAAACTGTTTTTT.

This chain links TRBV9 with TRBJ2-4; possible D gene TRBD2, 5 bases. CDR1 is SGDLS, CDR2 YYNGEE, per germline. The CDR3 loop spans 14 amino acids. Trimming stripped 4 bases from V and 8 bases from J, with 16 bases between. CDR3: CASSSQEVDYIQYF. The CDR3 DNA follows: TGTGCCAGCAGCTCGCAGGAGGTGGATTACATTCAGTACTTC.

J is TRBJ1-5 and V is TRBV30; a possible D gene is TRBD1 (6 bases). CDR1 and CDR2 from the germline V gene are GTSNPN and SVGIG (reference sequence). The CDR3 sequence is 14 residues long. Trimming stripped 2 bases from V and 7 bases from J, with 15 bases between. CDR3 sequence: CAWSTSVGAQPQHF. The CDR3 DNA is TGTGCCTGGAGTACTTCGGTGGGGGCCCAGCCCCAGCATTTT. Filled out from reference TRBV30 and TRBJ1-5, the complete variable domain reads SQTIHQWPATLVQPVGSPLSLECTVEGTSNPNLYWYRQAAGRGLQLLFYSVGIGQISSEVPQNLSASRPQDRQFILSSKKLLLSDSGFYLCAWSTSVGAQPQHFGDGTRLSIL.

The chain carries TRBV30 and TRBJ2-3; D is perhaps TRBD2 (5 bases). Trimming cost V 2 bases and J 0 bases, with 12 bases left between them. Germline assignment: CDR1 GTSNPN and CDR2 SVGIG (reference sequence). CDR3 length: 15 residues. The CDR3 is CAWSISGASTDTQYF. CDR3 DNA: TGTGCCTGGAGTATCAGCGGAGCTAGCACAGATACGCAGTATTTT.

This chain links TRBV30 with TRBJ2-1; TRBD2 matches 11 bases. The CDR3 covers 15 residues. V shed 3 bases and J 7 bases; nucleotides not matched to a gene: 8. Germline V gene lookup returns CDR1 GTSNPN and CDR2 SVGIG (reference sequence). The CDR3 reads CAWRRIAGGRNEQFF. CDR3 DNA sequence: TGTGCCTGGAGGAGGATAGCGGGGGGGCGAAATGAGCAGTTCTTC. Filled out from reference TRBV30 and TRBJ2-1, the complete variable domain reads SQTIHQWPATLVQPVGSPLSLECTVEGTSNPNLYWYRQAAGRGLQLLFYSVGIGQISSEVPQNLSASRPQDRQFILSSKKLLLSDSGFYLCAWRRIAGGRNEQFFGPGTRLTVL.

This clone was counted a few times. J is TRBJ1-1 and V is TRBV30; possible D gene TRBD1, 5 bases. The CDR3 is 13 amino acids. V was trimmed by 3 bases and J by 6 bases, leaving 14 bases between them. Looked up from germline, CDR1 is GTSNPN and CDR2 is SVGIG (reference sequence). The CDR3 region has the DNA TGTGCCTGGAGGATAGGGGCCAAATCTGAAGCTTTCTTT. Its translation: CAWRIGAKSEAFF.

In this sample, this clone turned up a few times. CDR3 bases: TGTGCCTGGAGTAGACCAGGGGCCGCCCTAAATTCACCCCTCCACTTT. Amino acid sequence: CAWSRPGAALNSPLHF. The chain joins TRBV30 to TRBJ1-6; D possibly corresponds to TRBD1 (6 bases). The CDR3 spans 16 residues. The germline V and J ends were trimmed by 2 bases and 7 bases, with 18 bases remaining between them. Germline CDR1 GTSNPN, CDR2 SVGIG (reference sequence).

The V gene is TRBV7-2, the J gene TRBJ1-2; possibly TRBD1 for D (6 bases). Germline V gives CDR1 SGHTA, CDR2 FQGNSA. Trimming removed 4 bases from V and 2 bases from J, with 8 bases in between. The CDR3 runs 13 residues. The CDR3 nucleotides read TGTGCCAGCAGCTCCCAGGGGAACTATGGCTACACCTTC. Translation gives CASSSQGNYGYTF. Drawing the rest from reference TRBV7-2 and TRBJ1-2, the complete variable domain is GAGVSQSPSNKVTEKGKDVELRCDPISGHTALYWYRQSLGQGLEFLIYFQGNSAPDKSGLPSDRFSAERTGGSVSTLTIQRTQQEDSAVYLCASSSQGNYGYTFGSGTRLTVV.

The V gene is TRBV5-1, the J gene TRBJ1-1; D is uncertain. The germline V and J ends were trimmed by 6 bases and 8 bases, with 14 bases remaining between them. Germline V gene data show CDR1 as SGHRS and CDR2 as YFSETQ. The CDR3 runs to 12 residues. The CDR3 loop reads CASKRVDYEAFF. In nucleotides, the CDR3 is TGCGCCAGCAAAAGGGTGGATTACGAAGCTTTCTTT.

The chain carries TRBV5-1 and TRBJ2-7; maybe TRBD2 (5 bases). The CDR3 totals 15 residues. The V gene's germline CDR1 is SGHRS and CDR2 YFSETQ. The germline V and J ends were trimmed by 4 bases and 9 bases, with 23 bases remaining between them. CDR3: CASSPEMGAINGQYF. The CDR3 nucleotides read TGCGCCAGCAGCCCAGAGATGGGAGCCATAAACGGGCAGTACTTC.

The CDR3 loop reads CASSLARTSGGTQYF. In DNA, the CDR3 is TGTGCCAGCAGCTTAGCCCGGACTAGCGGGGGGACGCAGTATTTT. V gene TRBV7-8 combines with J gene TRBJ2-3, with TRBD2 matching over 14 bases. This CDR3 is 15 amino acids long. After removal of 0 bases from V and 9 bases from J, the junction contained 2 bases not matched to a gene. In germline, CDR1 is SGHVS, CDR2 FQNEAQ.

This clone has just a few counts. V and J are TRBV5-1 and TRBJ1-1, with D hard to call. Germline CDR1 and CDR2: SGHRS and YFSETQ. The CDR3 sequence is 14 residues long. Trimming pared 2 bases from V and 1 base from J, leaving 9 bases between. The CDR3 region is CASSFSGPNTEAFF. For the CDR3, the DNA is TGCGCCAGCAGCTTCTCCGGTCCGAACACTGAAGCTTTCTTT.